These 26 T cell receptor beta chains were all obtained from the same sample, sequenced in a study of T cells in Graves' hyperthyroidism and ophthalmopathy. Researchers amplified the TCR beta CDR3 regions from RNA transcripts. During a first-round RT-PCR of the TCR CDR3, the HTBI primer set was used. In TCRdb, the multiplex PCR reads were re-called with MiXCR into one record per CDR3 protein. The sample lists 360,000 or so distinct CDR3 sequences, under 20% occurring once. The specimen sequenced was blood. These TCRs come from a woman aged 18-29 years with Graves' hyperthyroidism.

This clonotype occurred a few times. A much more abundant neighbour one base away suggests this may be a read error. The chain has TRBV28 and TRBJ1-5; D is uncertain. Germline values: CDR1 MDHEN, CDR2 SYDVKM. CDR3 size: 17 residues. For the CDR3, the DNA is TGTGCCGGCAGTTTATTGCAGGCACTATATAGCAATCAGCCCCAGCATTTT. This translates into CAGSLLQALYSNQPQHF. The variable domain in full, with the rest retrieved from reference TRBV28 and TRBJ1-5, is DVKVTQSSRYLVKRTGEKVFLECVQDMDHENMFWYRQDPGLGLRLIYFSYDVKMKEKGDIPEGYSVSREKKERFSLILESASTNQTSMYLCAGSLLQALYSNQPQHFGDGTRLSIL.

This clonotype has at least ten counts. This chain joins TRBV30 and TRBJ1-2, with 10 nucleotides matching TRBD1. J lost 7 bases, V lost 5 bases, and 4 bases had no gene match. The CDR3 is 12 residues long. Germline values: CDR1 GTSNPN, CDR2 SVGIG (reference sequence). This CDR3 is CAWPRQGAGYTF. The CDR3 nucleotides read TGTGCCTGGCCACGACAGGGGGCTGGCTACACCTTC.

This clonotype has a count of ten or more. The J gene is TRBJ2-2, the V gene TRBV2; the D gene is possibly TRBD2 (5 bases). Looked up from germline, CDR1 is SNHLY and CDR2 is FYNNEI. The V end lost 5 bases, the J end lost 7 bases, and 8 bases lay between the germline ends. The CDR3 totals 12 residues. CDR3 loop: CASSFGVGELFF. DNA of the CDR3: TGTGCCAGCAGTTTCGGGGTCGGGGAGCTGTTTTTT.

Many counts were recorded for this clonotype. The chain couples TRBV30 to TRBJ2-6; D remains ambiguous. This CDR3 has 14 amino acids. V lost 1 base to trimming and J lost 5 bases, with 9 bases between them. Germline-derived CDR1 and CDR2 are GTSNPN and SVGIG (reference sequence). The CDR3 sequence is CAWSDTWRANVLTF. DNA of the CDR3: TGTGCCTGGAGTGATACCTGGAGGGCCAACGTCCTGACTTTC.

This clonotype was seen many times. The CDR3 sequence: CASSFRQGSSGNTIYF. In nucleotides, the CDR3 is TGTGCCAGCAGTTTCCGACAGGGGAGCTCTGGAAACACCATATATTTT. This chain connects TRBV6-5 to TRBJ1-3, with TRBD1 identical over 8 bases. From germline, CDR1 is MNHEY and CDR2 SVGAGI. The J segment lost 0 bases and the V segment lost 4 bases, leaving 5 bases of the junction unmatched. The CDR3 contains 16 residues.

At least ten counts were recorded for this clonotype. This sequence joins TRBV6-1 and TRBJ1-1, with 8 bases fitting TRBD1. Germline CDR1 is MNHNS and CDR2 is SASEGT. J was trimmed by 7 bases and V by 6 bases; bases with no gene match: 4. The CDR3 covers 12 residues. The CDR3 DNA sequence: TGTGCCAGCAGGGACAGGGTATTTGAAGCTTTCTTT. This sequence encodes CASRDRVFEAFF.

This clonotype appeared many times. In nucleotides, the CDR3 is TGTGCCAGCAGTTCCCGAGGGCGGGGCAATCAGCCCCAGCATTTT. Amino acids: CASSSRGRGNQPQHF. The gene calls are TRBV28 and TRBJ1-5; D is undetermined. Germline V gene sequence: CDR1 MDHEN, CDR2 SYDVKM. CDR3 size: 15 residues. Trimming took 4 bases from V and 2 from J, leaving 12 bases between them.

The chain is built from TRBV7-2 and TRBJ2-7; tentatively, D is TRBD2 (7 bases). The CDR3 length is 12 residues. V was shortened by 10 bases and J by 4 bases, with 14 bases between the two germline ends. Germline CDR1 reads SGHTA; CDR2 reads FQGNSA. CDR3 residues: CATGAGEYEQYF. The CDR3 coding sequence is TGTGCCACGGGGGCGGGGGAGTACGAGCAGTACTTC.

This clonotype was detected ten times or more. CDR3 in amino acids: CASSLVYWGGGYGYTF. The CDR3 nucleotides are TGTGCCAGCAGTTTAGTTTATTGGGGGGGAGGCTATGGCTACACCTTC. V gene TRBV12-3 or TRBV12-4 combines with J gene TRBJ1-2; D perhaps matches TRBD1 (5 bases). The V end was cut by 1 base, the J end by 4 bases, with 16 bases between. The CDR3 contains 16 residues.

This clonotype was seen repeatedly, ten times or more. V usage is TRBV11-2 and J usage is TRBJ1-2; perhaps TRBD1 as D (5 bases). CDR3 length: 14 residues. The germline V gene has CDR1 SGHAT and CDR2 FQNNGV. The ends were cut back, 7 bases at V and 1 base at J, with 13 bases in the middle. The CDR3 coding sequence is TGTGCCAGCAACAGAGGGACCCATAACTATGGCTACACCTTC. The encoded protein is CASNRGTHNYGYTF.

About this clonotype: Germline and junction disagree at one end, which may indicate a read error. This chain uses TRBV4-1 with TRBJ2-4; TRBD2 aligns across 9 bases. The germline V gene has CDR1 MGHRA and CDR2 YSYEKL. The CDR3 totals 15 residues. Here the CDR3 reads CASRGLAGRSDIKYF. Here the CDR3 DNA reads TGCGCCAGCAGAGGGCTAGCGGGGAGATCGGACATTAAGTACTTC.

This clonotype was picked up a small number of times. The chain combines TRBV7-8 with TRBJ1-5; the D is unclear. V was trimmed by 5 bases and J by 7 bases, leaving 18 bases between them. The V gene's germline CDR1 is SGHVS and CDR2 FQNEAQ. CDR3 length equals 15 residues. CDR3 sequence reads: CASSPTREPGQPQHF. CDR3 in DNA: TGTGCCAGCAGCCCCACGCGGGAGCCGGGGCAGCCCCAGCATTTT. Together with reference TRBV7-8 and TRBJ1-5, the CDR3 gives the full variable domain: GAGVSQSPRYKVAKRGQDVALRCDPISGHVSLFWYQQALGQGPEFLTYFQNEAQLDKSGLPSDRFFAERPEGSVSTLKIQRTQQEDSAVYLCASSPTREPGQPQHFGDGTRLSIL.

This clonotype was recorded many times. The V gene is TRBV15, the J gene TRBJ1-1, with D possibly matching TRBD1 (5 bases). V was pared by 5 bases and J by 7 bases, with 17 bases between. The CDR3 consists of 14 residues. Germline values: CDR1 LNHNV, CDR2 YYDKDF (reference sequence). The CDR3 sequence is CATSLSGTFIEAFF. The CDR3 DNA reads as TGTGCCACCAGCCTATCCGGGACTTTCATTGAAGCTTTCTTT.

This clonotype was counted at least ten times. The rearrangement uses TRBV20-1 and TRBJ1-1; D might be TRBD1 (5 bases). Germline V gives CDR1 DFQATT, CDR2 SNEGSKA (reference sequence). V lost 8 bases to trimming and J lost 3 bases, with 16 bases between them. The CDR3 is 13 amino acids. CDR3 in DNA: TGCAGTACGAGGGAGGGGACCGACACTGAAGCTTTCTTT. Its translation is CSTREGTDTEAFF.

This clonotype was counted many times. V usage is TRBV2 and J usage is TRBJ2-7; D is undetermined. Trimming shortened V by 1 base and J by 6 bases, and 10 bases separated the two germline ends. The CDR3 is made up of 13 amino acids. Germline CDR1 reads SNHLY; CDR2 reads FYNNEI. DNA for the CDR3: TGTGCCAGCAGTGAAGACTATTCCCTCGAGCAGTACTTC. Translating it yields CASSEDYSLEQYF.

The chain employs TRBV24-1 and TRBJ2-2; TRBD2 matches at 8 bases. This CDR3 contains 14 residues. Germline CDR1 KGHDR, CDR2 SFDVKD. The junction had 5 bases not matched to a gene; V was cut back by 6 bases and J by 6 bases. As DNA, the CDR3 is TGTGCCACCAGTTCGGGAGGGGAAGCCGGGGAGCTGTTTTTT. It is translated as CATSSGGEAGELFF.

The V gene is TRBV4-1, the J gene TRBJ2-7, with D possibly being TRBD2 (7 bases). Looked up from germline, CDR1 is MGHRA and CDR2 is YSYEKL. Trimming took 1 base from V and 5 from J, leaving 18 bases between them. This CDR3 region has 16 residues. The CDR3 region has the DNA TGCGCCAGCAGCCAAGGGTATTTCGGGGGGCCCCACGAGCAGTACTTC. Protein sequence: CASSQGYFGGPHEQYF.

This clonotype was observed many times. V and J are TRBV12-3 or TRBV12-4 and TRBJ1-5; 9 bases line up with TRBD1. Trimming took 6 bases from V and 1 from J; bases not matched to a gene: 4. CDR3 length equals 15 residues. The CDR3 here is CASSRTGVSNQPQHF. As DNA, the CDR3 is TGTGCCAGCAGCCGGACAGGGGTGAGCAATCAGCCCCAGCATTTT.

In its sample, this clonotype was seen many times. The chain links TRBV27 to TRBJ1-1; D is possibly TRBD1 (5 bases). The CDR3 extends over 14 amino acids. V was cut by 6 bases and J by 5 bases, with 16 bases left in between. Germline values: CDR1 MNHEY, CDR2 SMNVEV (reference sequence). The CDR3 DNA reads TGTGCCAGCAGCCCCATCGACCGGGGGACTGAAGCTTTCTTT. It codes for CASSPIDRGTEAFF.

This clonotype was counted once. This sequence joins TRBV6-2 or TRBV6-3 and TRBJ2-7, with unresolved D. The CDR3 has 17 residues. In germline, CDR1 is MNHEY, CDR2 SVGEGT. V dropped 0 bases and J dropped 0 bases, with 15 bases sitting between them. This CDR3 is CASSYSVGTTFSYEQYF. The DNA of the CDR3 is TGTGCCAGCAGTTACTCGGTCGGAACGACTTTCTCCTACGAGCAGTACTTC.

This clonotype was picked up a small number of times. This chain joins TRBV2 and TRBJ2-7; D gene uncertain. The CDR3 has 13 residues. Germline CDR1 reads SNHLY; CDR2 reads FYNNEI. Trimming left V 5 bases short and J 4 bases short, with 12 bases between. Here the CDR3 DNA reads TGTGCCAGCAGTTCACGCGTCGAATACGAGCAGTACTTC. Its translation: CASSSRVEYEQYF.

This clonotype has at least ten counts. CDR3: CASSDNRAVQETQYF. The CDR3 DNA is TGTGCCAGCAGCGACAACCGGGCTGTCCAAGAGACCCAGTACTTC. The gene calls are TRBV2 and TRBJ2-5; D remains unclear. The ends were cut back, 6 bases at V and 1 base at J, with 15 bases in the middle. This CDR3 contains 15 residues. Germline CDR1 SNHLY, CDR2 FYNNEI.

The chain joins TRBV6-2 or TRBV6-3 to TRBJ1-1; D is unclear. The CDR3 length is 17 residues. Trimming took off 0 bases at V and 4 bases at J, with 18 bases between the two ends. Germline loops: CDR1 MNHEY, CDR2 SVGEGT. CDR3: CASSYSKMGQASTEAFF. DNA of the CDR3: TGTGCCAGCAGTTACTCGAAAATGGGCCAAGCTAGCACTGAAGCTTTCTTT.

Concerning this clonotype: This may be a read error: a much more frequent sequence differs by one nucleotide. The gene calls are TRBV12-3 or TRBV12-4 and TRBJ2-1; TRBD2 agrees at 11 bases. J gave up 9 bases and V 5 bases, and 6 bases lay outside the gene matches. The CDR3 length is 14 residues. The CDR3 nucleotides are TGTGCCAGCAGTCGTAGCGGGGGGGTGGCTGAGCAGTTCTTC. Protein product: CASSRSGGVAEQFF.

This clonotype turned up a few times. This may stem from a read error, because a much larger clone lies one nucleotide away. The CDR3 region is CASSYDRGYTEAFF. CDR3 nucleotides: TGTGCCAGCAGTTACGACAGGGGCTACACTGAAGCTTTCTTT. The J gene is TRBJ1-1, the V gene TRBV6-2 or TRBV6-3, with 8 bases fitting TRBD1. V dropped 2 bases and J dropped 3; count of bases not matched to a gene: 2. This CDR3 comprises 14 residues. The V gene's germline CDR1 is MNHEY and CDR2 SVGEGT.

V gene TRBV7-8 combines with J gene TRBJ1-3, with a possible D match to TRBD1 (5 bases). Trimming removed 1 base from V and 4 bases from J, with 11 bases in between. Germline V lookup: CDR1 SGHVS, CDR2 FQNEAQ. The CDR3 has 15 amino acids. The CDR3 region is CASSLVREPGNTIYF. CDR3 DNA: TGTGCCAGCAGCTTAGTCAGGGAACCGGGAAACACCATATATTTT.